One and the same sample provided the 13 T cell receptor beta chains below, sequenced in a study of T cells in Graves' hyperthyroidism and ophthalmopathy. What was amplified from RNA transcripts were TCR beta CDR3 regions. In the first-round RT-PCR of the TCR CDR3, the HTBI primer set was used. Via MiXCR, TCRdb re-called the multiplex PCR reads, giving one row per CDR3 protein. Among approximately 590,000 distinct CDR3 sequences, around 46% were seen once, and the ten largest hold 8.2%. The source material was peripheral blood or thyroid tissue (not recorded which). The source is a young woman with Graves' hyperthyroidism.

The chain recombines TRBV10-3 with TRBJ1-5; tentatively, D is TRBD1 (5 bases). The CDR3 runs to 12 residues. Germline V gene lookup returns CDR1 ENHRY and CDR2 SYGVKD. Trimming cost V 3 bases and J 9 bases, with 9 bases left between them. This CDR3 reads CAISEVGGPQHF. The CDR3 DNA reads as TGTGCCATCAGTGAAGTTGGGGGGCCCCAGCATTTT.

This clonotype was seen at least ten times. The CDR3 reads CASSSEDSSGNTIYF. CDR3 DNA sequence: TGTGCCAGCAGCTCAGAGGACAGCTCGGGAAACACCATATATTTT. The chain joins TRBV7-6 to TRBJ1-3, with D possibly matching TRBD1 (6 bases). The CDR3 covers 15 residues. V gave up 4 bases and J gave up 4 bases, with 14 bases separating them. Per the germline V gene, CDR1 is SGHVS and CDR2 is FNYEAQ.

This chain connects TRBV2 to TRBJ1-3; D is possibly TRBD1 (6 bases). Deletions cut 6 bases from V and 2 bases from J, with 8 bases between. From germline, CDR1 is SNHLY and CDR2 FYNNEI. The length of the CDR3 is 13 residues. CDR3 DNA: TGTGCCAGCAGGGACAGTCCTGGAAACACCATATATTTT. This encodes CASRDSPGNTIYF.

The chain employs TRBV2 and TRBJ1-2, with a tentative D call TRBD1 (5 bases). This CDR3 has 15 amino acids. V lost 6 bases to trimming and J lost 8 bases, with 22 bases between them. Germline loops: CDR1 SNHLY, CDR2 FYNNEI. In DNA, the CDR3 is TGTGCCAGCAGACACAACCGGACACTTACGTGGGGCTACACCTTC. This sequence encodes CASRHNRTLTWGYTF.

J is TRBJ2-7 and V is TRBV10-3, with TRBD2 matching 11 bases. The germline CDR1 and CDR2 sequences are ENHRY and SYGVKD. The CDR3 is 15 residues long. With 6 bases clipped from V and 2 bases from J, the junction kept 6 bases outside the gene matches. This chain's CDR3 is CAISPGLAEPYEQYF. The CDR3, as DNA: TGTGCCATCAGCCCGGGACTAGCGGAACCCTACGAGCAGTACTTC.

The rearrangement uses TRBV5-1 and TRBJ2-7; no clear D. The CDR3 loop spans 16 amino acids. Trimming removed 4 bases at V and 0 bases at J, with 17 bases between. Germline values: CDR1 SGHRS, CDR2 YFSETQ. This CDR3 is CASSNGLLVGSYEQYF. Here the CDR3 DNA reads TGCGCCAGCAGCAACGGTCTTCTAGTCGGCTCCTACGAGCAGTACTTC.

The genes are TRBV9 and TRBJ2-7; 8 bases line up with TRBD2. V dropped 0 bases and J dropped 1; count of bases not matched to a gene: 3. There are 15 residues in the CDR3. The germline CDR1 and CDR2 sequences are SGDLS and YYNGEE. CDR3 nucleotides: TGTGCCAGCAGCGTAGACACTAGCGGATCCTACGAGCAGTACTTC. Translating it yields CASSVDTSGSYEQYF.

This clonotype was seen repeatedly, ten times or more. V usage is TRBV24-1 and J usage is TRBJ2-5, with TRBD1 matching over 7 bases. Trimming removed 4 bases from V and 1 base from J; junction bases left unmatched: 5. Germline-derived CDR1 and CDR2 are KGHDR and SFDVKD. The CDR3 has 15 residues. CDR3 in amino acids: CATSDRGQIQETQYF. CDR3 in DNA: TGTGCCACCAGTGACCGGGGACAGATCCAAGAGACCCAGTACTTC.

This clonotype was observed at least ten times. This chain uses TRBV19 with TRBJ2-6; D may be TRBD1 (6 bases). CDR1 is LNHDA, CDR2 SQIVND, per germline (reference sequence). The V end lost 5 bases, the J end lost 6 bases, and 8 bases lay between the germline ends. This CDR3 contains 13 residues. DNA for the CDR3: TGTGCCAGTAGTTCGGGACAGGCCAACGTCCTGACTTTC. Translating it yields CASSSGQANVLTF.

The J gene is TRBJ1-1, the V gene TRBV9; tentative D call: TRBD1 (5 bases). The CDR3 contains 14 residues. The germline V and J ends were trimmed by 3 bases and 1 base, with 10 bases remaining between them. Germline CDR1 is SGDLS and CDR2 is YYNGEE. CDR3 residues: CASSGRGANTEAFF. In nucleotides, the CDR3 is TGTGCCAGCAGCGGGAGAGGGGCGAACACTGAAGCTTTCTTT.

The chain couples TRBV7-2 to TRBJ1-6; 8 nucleotides align to TRBD1. This CDR3 is built from 16 residues. Germline CDR1 reads SGHTA; CDR2 reads FQGNSA. V lost 5 bases and J lost 10; bases outside the gene matches: 13. Here the CDR3 reads CASSQASTGEGSPLHF. CDR3 bases: TGTGCCAGCAGCCAAGCCTCGACAGGGGAGGGATCACCCCTCCACTTT.

This clonotype appeared a few times. The CDR3 bases are TGTGCCAGCAGCTTCAGAAAGGGCTCAGACAATGAAAAACTGTTTTTT. Amino acids: CASSFRKGSDNEKLFF. This chain uses TRBV7-8 with TRBJ1-4; D is unresolved. V lost 3 bases and J 5 bases, leaving 16 bases between the germline ends. Germline assignment: CDR1 SGHVS and CDR2 FQNEAQ. CDR3 size: 16 residues.

This clonotype occurred once. CDR3 loop: CASSSLGAQETQYF. CDR3 bases: TGTGCCAGCAGCTCCTTGGGGGCACAAGAGACCCAGTACTTC. The chain links TRBV24-1 to TRBJ2-5, with D possibly being TRBD1 (6 bases). The CDR3 extends over 14 amino acids. V lost 11 bases to trimming and J lost 2 bases, with 17 bases between them. Germline V gene lookup returns CDR1 KGHDR and CDR2 SFDVKD.